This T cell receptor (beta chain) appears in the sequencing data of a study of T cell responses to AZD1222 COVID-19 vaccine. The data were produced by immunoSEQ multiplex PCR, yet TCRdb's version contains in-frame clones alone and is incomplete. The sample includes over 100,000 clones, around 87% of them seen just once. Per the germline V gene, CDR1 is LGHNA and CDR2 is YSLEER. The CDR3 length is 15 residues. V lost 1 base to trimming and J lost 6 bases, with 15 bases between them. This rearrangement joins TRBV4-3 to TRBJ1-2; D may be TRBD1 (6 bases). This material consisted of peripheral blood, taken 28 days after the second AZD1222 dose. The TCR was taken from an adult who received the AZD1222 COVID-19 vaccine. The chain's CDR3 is CASSQAPGDHDGYTF. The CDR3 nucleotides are TGCGCCAGCAGCCAAGCCCCAGGGGATCATGATGGCTACACCTTC.